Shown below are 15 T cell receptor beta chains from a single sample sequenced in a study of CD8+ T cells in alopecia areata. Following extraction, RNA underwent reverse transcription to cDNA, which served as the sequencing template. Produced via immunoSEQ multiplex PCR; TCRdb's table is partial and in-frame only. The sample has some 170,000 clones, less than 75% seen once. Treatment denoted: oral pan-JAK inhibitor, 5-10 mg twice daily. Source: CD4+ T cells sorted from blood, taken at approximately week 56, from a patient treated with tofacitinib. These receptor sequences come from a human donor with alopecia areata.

The CDR3: CATASGNQPQHF. CDR3 nucleotide sequence: TGTGCCACCGCGTCGGGGAATCAGCCCCAGCATTTT. The chain combines TRBV15 with TRBJ1-5; D remains unclear. This CDR3 region has 12 residues. V was pared by 8 bases and J by 4 bases, with 9 bases between. Germline loops: CDR1 LNHNV, CDR2 YYDKDF (reference sequence).

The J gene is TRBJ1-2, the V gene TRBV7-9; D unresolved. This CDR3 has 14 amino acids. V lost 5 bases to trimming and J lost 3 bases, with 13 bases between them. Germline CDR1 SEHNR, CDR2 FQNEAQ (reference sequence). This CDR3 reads CASSRREGDYGYTF. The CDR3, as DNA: TGTGCCAGCAGCCGGAGAGAGGGCGACTATGGCTACACCTTC.

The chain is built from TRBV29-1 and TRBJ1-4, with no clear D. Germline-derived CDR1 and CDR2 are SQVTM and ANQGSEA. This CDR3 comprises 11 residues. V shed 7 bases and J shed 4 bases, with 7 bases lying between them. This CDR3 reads CSGRVNEKLFF. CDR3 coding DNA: TGCAGCGGTAGGGTTAATGAAAAACTGTTTTTT.

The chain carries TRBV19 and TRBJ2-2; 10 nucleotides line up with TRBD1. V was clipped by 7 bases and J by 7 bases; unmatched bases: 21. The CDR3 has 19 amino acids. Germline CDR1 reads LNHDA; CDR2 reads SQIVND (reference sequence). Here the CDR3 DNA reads TGTGCCAGTACCAAAGGGACAGGGGATATATGGCAAACGCGCGGGGAGCTGTTTTTT. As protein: CASTKGTGDIWQTRGELFF.

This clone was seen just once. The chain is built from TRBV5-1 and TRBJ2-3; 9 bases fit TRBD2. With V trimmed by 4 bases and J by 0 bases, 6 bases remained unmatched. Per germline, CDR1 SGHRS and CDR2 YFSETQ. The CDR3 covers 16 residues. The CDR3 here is CASSTLAGVSTDTQYF. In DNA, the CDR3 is TGCGCCAGCAGCACCTTAGCGGGGGTTAGCACAGATACGCAGTATTTT.

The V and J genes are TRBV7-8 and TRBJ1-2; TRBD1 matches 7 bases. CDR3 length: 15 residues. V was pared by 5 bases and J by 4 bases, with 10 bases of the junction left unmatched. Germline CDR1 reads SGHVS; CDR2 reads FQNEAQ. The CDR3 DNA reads TGTGCCAGCAGCCCGACCTCCGACAGGGCCTATGGCTACACCTTC. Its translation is CASSPTSDRAYGYTF. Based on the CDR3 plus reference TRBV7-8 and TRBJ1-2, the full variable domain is GAGVSQSPRYKVAKRGQDVALRCDPISGHVSLFWYQQALGQGPEFLTYFQNEAQLDKSGLPSDRFFAERPEGSVSTLKIQRTQQEDSAVYLCASSPTSDRAYGYTFGSGTRLTVV.

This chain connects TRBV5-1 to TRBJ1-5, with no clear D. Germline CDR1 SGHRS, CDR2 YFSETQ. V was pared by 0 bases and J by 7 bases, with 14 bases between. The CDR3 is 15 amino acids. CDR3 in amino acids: CASSLDHTSGQPQHF. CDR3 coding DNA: TGCGCCAGCAGCTTGGATCACACAAGCGGGCAGCCCCAGCATTTT.

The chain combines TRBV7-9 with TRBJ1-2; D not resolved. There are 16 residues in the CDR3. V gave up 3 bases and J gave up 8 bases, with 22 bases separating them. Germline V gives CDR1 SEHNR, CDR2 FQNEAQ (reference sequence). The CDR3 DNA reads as TGTGCCAGCAGCTTGGGCCCGATGGAAGTGAAACCAGGCTACACCTTC. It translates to CASSLGPMEVKPGYTF.

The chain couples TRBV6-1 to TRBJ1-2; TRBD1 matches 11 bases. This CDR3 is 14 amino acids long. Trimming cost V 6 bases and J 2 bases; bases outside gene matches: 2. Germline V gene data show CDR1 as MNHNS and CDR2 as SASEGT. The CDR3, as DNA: TGTGCCAGCAGAAGGGACAGGGGGAACTATGGCTACACCTTC. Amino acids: CASRRDRGNYGYTF.

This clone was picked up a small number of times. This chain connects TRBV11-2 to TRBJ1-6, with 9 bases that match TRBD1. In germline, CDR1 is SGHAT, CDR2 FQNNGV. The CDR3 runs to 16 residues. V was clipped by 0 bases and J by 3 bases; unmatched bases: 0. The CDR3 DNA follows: TGTGCCAGCAGCTTAGAGACAGGGGGCTATAATTCACCCCTCCACTTT. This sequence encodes CASSLETGGYNSPLHF.

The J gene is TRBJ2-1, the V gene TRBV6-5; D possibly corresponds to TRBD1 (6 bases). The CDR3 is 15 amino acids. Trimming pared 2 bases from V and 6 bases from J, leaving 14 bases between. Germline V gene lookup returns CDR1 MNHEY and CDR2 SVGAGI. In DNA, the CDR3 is TGTGCCAGCAGTTACCAGGGGCAGGGTTCCAATGAGCAGTTCTTC. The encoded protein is CASSYQGQGSNEQFF.

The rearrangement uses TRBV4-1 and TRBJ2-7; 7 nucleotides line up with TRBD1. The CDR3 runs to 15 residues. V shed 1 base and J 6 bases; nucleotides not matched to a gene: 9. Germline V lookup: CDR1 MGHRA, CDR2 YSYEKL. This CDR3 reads CASSQGNRGPSEQYF. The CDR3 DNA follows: TGCGCCAGCAGCCAAGGGAACAGGGGCCCCTCCGAGCAGTACTTC.

This chain's CDR3 is CASGDRVGARTGANVLTF. Here the CDR3 DNA reads TGCGCCAGCGGAGATAGAGTAGGGGCTAGAACCGGGGCCAACGTCCTGACTTTC. The V gene is TRBV10-2, the J gene TRBJ2-6; D is perhaps TRBD1 (5 bases). The CDR3 contains 18 residues. V shed 8 bases and J shed 4 bases, with 24 bases lying between them. Germline CDR1 is WSHSY and CDR2 is SAAADI.

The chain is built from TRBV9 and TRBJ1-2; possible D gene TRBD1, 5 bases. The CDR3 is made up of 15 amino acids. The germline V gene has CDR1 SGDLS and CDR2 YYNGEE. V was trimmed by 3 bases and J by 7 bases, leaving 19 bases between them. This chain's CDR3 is CASSAVDSSGGGYTF. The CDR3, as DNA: TGTGCCAGCAGCGCCGTTGACAGCTCCGGGGGTGGCTACACCTTC.

CDR3 nucleotide sequence: TGCGCCAGCAGCCAAGAAGGGAGGCCGGGGTCACCCCTCCACTTT. Translating it yields CASSQEGRPGSPLHF. The chain couples TRBV4-1 to TRBJ1-6; D remains ambiguous. V was clipped by 0 bases and J by 10 bases, with 13 bases between them. Per germline, CDR1 MGHRA and CDR2 YSYEKL. The CDR3 spans 15 residues.